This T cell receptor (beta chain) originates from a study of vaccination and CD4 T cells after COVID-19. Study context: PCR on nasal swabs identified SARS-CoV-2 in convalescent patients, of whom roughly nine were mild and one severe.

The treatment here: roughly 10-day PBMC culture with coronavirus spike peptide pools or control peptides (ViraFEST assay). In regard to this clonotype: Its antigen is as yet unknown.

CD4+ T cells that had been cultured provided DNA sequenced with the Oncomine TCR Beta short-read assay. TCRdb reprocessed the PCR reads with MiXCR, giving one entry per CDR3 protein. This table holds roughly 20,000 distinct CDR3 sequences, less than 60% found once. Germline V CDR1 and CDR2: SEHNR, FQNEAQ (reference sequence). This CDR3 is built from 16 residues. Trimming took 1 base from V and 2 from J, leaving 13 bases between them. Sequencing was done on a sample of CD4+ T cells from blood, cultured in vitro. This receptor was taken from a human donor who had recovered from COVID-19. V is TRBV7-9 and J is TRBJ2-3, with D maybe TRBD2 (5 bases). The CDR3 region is CASSLELVTYTDTQYF. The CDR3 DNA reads TGTGCCAGCAGCTTAGAACTAGTCACTTACACAGATACGCAGTATTTT.